These T cell receptor beta chains were read from a single sample in a study of OX40 agonist ivuxolimab in advanced cancers. Profiled with immunoSEQ multiplex PCR; TCRdb holds only in-frame clones, not every one. The data contain about 62,000 clones, 85% to 95% of them singletons. The input for sequencing was CD4+ or CD8+ T cells sorted from blood, taken in a trial of the OX40 agonist ivuxolimab. The receptors derive from an adult with an advanced solid tumor such as melanoma, head and neck, liver or kidney cancer. Each CDR3 is given with its conserved first and last residue. A D gene is named only where the DNA matches it firmly. Rows give clone size only sometimes, using once, few, many, or a class for an expanded clone.

.	TRBV10-1	TRBJ2-1	TRBD2	CASSAGGPNEQFF	TGCGCCAGCAGCGCGGGAGGGCCGAACGAGCAGTTCTTC
.	TRBV6-5	TRBJ1-5	.	CASSTEYSNQPQHF	TGTGCCAGTTCGACAGAGTATAGCAATCAGCCCCAGCATTTT
.	TRBV7-3	TRBJ2-1	TRBD1	CASSLQGDEQFF	TGTGCCAGCAGCCTACAGGGGGATGAGCAGTTCTTC
.	TRBV28	TRBJ2-4	TRBD1	CASTTGVAKNIQYF	TGTGCCAGCACTACAGGGGTCGCCAAAAACATTCAGTACTTC
.	TRBV7-9	TRBJ2-7	.	CASSPPIPRAYEQYF	TGTGCCAGCAGCCCCCCAATACCTAGAGCCTACGAGCAGTACTTC
once	TRBV11-2	TRBJ1-4	.	CASSLNHDLTSTNEKLFF	TGTGCCAGCAGCTTAAACCATGACCTCACCTCAACTAATGAAAAACTGTTTTTT
.	TRBV13	TRBJ2-7	.	CASSPPSSYEQYF	TGTGCCAGCAGCCCTCCCAGCTCCTACGAGCAGTACTTC
.	TRBV5-4	TRBJ2-3	TRBD1	CASSKGQGAPPDTQYF	TGTGCCAGCAGCAAAGGACAGGGGGCGCCCCCAGATACGCAGTATTTT
.	TRBV5-1	TRBJ2-3	TRBD2	CASSLGLAGTVQLAGASTDTQYF	TGCGCCAGCAGCTTGGGACTAGCGGGAACGGTTCAGCTAGCGGGGGCTAGCACAGATACGCAGTATTTT
.	TRBV29-1	TRBJ2-7	.	CSVNGGFSYEQYF	TGCAGCGTTAACGGGGGATTCTCCTACGAGCAGTACTTC
.	TRBV29-1	TRBJ1-1	.	CSVGITEAFF	TGCAGCGTCGGGATAACTGAAGCTTTCTTT
.	TRBV29-1	TRBJ2-1	.	CSVEAEALPTYNEQFF	TGCAGCGTTGAAGCCGAGGCACTACCAACCTACAATGAGCAGTTCTTC
.	TRBV7-9	TRBJ2-7	TRBD2	CASSLEASGSSYEQYF	TGTGCCAGCAGCTTAGAGGCTAGCGGGAGCTCCTACGAGCAGTACTTC
.	TRBV6-5	TRBJ2-3	.	CASSYSSGADTQYF	TGTGCCAGCAGTTACTCGTCGGGGGCAGATACGCAGTATTTT
.	TRBV19	TRBJ2-3	TRBD1	CASSISPGQGYSFMGTDTQYF	TGTGCCAGTAGTATCTCACCGGGACAGGGTTATTCGTTTATGGGCACAGATACGCAGTATTTT
once	TRBV5-1	TRBJ2-7	TRBD1	CASSLELSGTGSDEQYF	TGCGCCAGCAGCTTGGAATTATCCGGGACAGGGAGTGACGAGCAGTACTTC
.	TRBV6-5	TRBJ2-7	.	CASSYSQGNEQYF	TGTGCCAGCAGTTACTCACAGGGCAACGAGCAGTACTTC
once	TRBV2	TRBJ2-3	TRBD2	CASSEAASGRSDTQYF	TGTGCCAGCAGTGAAGCGGCTAGCGGGAGAAGCGATACGCAGTATTTT
.	TRBV2	TRBJ2-7	TRBD2	CASSASGGLYEQYF	TGTGCCAGCAGTGCCAGCGGGGGACTCTACGAGCAGTACTTC
.	TRBV6-1	TRBJ2-5	.	CASSPPGRQETQYF	TGTGCCAGCAGTCCCCCGGGACGACAAGAGACCCAGTACTTC
.	TRBV11-2	TRBJ2-1	TRBD2	CASSLWGGPQNEQFF	TGTGCCAGCAGCTTATGGGGAGGGCCTCAGAATGAGCAGTTCTTC
.	TRBV12-5	TRBJ2-1	TRBD2	CASGLVPASGRAYNEQFF	TGTGCTAGTGGTTTGGTACCAGCTAGCGGGAGGGCCTACAATGAGCAGTTCTTC
once	TRBV6-1	TRBJ1-4	TRBD1	CASSEPPGQGREKLFF	TGTGCCAGCAGTGAGCCCCCGGGACAGGGGCGGGAAAAACTGTTTTTT
.	TRBV4-1	TRBJ2-7	.	CASSQGAGVLEQYF	TGCGCCAGCAGCCAAGGGGCAGGGGTTCTCGAGCAGTACTTC
.	TRBV27	TRBJ2-1	.	CASSAFNIDSNEQFF	TGTGCCAGCAGTGCTTTCAACATCGACTCCAATGAGCAGTTCTTC
.	TRBV5-4	TRBJ2-1	.	CASRDVNEQFF	TGTGCCAGCAGGGATGTCAATGAGCAGTTCTTC
.	TRBV9	TRBJ2-3	.	CASSVVNGMTDEDTQYF	TGTGCCAGCAGCGTAGTTAACGGGATGACGGATGAGGATACGCAGTATTTT
.	TRBV5-1	TRBJ2-3	.	CASSLWPGSADTQYF	TGCGCCAGCAGCTTGTGGCCAGGGTCGGCAGATACGCAGTATTTT
once	TRBV15	TRBJ2-2	.	CATRNEANANTGELFF	TGTGCCACCAGGAATGAAGCGAATGCGAACACCGGGGAGCTGTTTTTT
.	TRBV9	TRBJ2-1	TRBD2	CASSVASGSDEQFF	TGTGCCAGCAGCGTTGCTAGCGGGAGTGATGAGCAGTTCTTC
.	TRBV28	TRBJ2-2	.	CASMEETGELFF	TGTGCCAGCATGGAAGAGACCGGGGAGCTGTTTTTT